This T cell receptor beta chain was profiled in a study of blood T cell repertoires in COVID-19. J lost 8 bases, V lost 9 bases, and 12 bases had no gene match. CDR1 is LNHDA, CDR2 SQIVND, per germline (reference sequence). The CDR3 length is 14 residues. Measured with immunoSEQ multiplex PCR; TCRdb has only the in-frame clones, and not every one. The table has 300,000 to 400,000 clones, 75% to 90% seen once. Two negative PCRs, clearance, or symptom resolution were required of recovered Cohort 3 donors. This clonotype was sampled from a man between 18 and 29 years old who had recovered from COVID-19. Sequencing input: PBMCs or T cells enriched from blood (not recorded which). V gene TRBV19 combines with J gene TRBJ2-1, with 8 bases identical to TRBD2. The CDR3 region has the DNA TGTGCCAGCCAACTAGCGGATCCGAGGGATGAGCAGTTCTTC. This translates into CASQLADPRDEQFF. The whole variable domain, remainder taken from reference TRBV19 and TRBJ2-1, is DGGITQSPKYLFRKEGQNVTLSCEQNLNHDAMYWYRQDPGQGLRLIYYSQIVNDFQKGDIAEGYSVSREKKESFPLTVTSAQKNPTAFYLCASQLADPRDEQFFGPGTRLTVL.